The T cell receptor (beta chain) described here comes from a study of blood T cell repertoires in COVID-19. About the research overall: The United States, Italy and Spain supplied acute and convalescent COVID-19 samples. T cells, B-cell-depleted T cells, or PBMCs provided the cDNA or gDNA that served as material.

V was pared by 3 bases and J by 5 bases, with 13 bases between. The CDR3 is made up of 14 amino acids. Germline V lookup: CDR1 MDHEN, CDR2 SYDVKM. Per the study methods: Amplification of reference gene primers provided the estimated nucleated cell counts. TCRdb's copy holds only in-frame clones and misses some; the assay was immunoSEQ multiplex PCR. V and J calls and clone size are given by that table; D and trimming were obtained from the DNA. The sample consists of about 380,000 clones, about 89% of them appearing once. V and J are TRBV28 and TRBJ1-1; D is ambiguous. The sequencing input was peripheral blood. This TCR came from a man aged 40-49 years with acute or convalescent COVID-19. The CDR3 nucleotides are TGTGCCAGCAGTTTGAGGGATTCGGGGACTGAAGCTTTCTTT. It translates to CASSLRDSGTEAFF.